The rows below give T cell receptor beta chains drawn from one sample of a study of OX40 agonist ivuxolimab in advanced cancers. Profiling relied on immunoSEQ multiplex PCR, and the TCRdb table lists in-frame clones only, not all of them. The top ten clones hold under 4.5% of a sample with tens of thousands of clones, 87% of them seen once. The source material was CD4+ or CD8+ T cells sorted from blood, sampled in a trial of the OX40 agonist ivuxolimab. These receptors all stem from an adult with an advanced solid tumor such as melanoma, head and neck, liver or kidney cancer. Each CDR3 is given with its conserved first and last residue. The D gene is left open where the match is weak. Only some rows state a clone size, as once, few, many or a class for expanded clones.

v_gene: TRBV28
abundance: NA
j_gene: TRBJ2-2
d_gene: TRBD1
CDR3nt: TGTGCCAGCAGTCCCAGGGACAGTATGAACACCGGGGAGCTGTTTTTT
CDR3aa: CASSPRDSMNTGELFF

v_gene: TRBV7-2
abundance: NA
j_gene: TRBJ1-4
d_gene: NA
CDR3nt: TGTGCCAGCAGCTTTAATACGGGAGCAACTAATGAAAAACTGTTTTTT
CDR3aa: CASSFNTGATNEKLFF

v_gene: TRBV10-1
abundance: NA
j_gene: TRBJ2-7
d_gene: TRBD2
CDR3nt: TGCGCCAGCAGTGAGGGCGGACTAGCGGGAGACCGGGCCTACGAGCAGTACTTC
CDR3aa: CASSEGGLAGDRAYEQYF

v_gene: TRBV27
abundance: few
j_gene: TRBJ1-6
d_gene: NA
CDR3nt: TGTGCCAGCAGTTTATCGAGGGTGGGTAATTCACCCCTCCACTTT
CDR3aa: CASSLSRVGNSPLHF

v_gene: TRBV9
abundance: NA
j_gene: TRBJ2-5
d_gene: TRBD2
CDR3nt: TGTGCCAGCAGCGTAGTTGGTAGCGGGCGTCAAGAGACCCAGTACTTC
CDR3aa: CASSVVGSGRQETQYF

v_gene: TRBV6-5
abundance: NA
j_gene: TRBJ1-2
d_gene: TRBD1
CDR3nt: TGTGCCAGCAGTTCGACAGGGAAGAACTATGGCTACACCTTC
CDR3aa: CASSSTGKNYGYTF

v_gene: TRBV27
abundance: NA
j_gene: TRBJ1-6
d_gene: TRBD1
CDR3nt: TGTGCCAGCAGTTACATCGGACAGGGAAGTAATTCACCCCTCCACTTT
CDR3aa: CASSYIGQGSNSPLHF

v_gene: TRBV28
abundance: NA
j_gene: TRBJ2-1
d_gene: NA
CDR3nt: TGTGCCAGCAGCGGGGCGGAGAGCTCCTACAATGAGCAGTTCTTC
CDR3aa: CASSGAESSYNEQFF

v_gene: TRBV7-2
abundance: NA
j_gene: TRBJ2-1
d_gene: NA
CDR3nt: TGTGCCAGCAGATCGGGGGCATTGTTTGAGCAGTTCTTC
CDR3aa: CASRSGALFEQFF

v_gene: TRBV10-3
abundance: once
j_gene: TRBJ1-1
d_gene: TRBD1
CDR3nt: TGTGCCATCAGTGAGTCAGGACAGGGCAAGGGGGCTTTCTTT
CDR3aa: CAISESGQGKGAFF

v_gene: TRBV11-3
abundance: NA
j_gene: TRBJ2-7
d_gene: TRBD2
CDR3nt: TGTGCCAGCAGCTTAGTTCCTAGCGGGGGGGCCGGCGAGCAGTACTTC
CDR3aa: CASSLVPSGGAGEQYF

v_gene: TRBV5-1
abundance: NA
j_gene: TRBJ2-1
d_gene: NA
CDR3nt: TGCGCCAGCAGCTTGGCCTCCACGGGGTTGAATGAGCAGTTCTTC
CDR3aa: CASSLASTGLNEQFF

v_gene: TRBV14
abundance: NA
j_gene: TRBJ1-5
d_gene: NA
CDR3nt: TGTGCCAGCAGCCAAGATTTGGGGCAGCCCCAGCATTTT
CDR3aa: CASSQDLGQPQHF

v_gene: TRBV11-3
abundance: NA
j_gene: TRBJ2-1
d_gene: NA
CDR3nt: TGTGCCAGCAGCTTAGACACAAAACATGAGCAGTTCTTC
CDR3aa: CASSLDTKHEQFF

v_gene: TRBV2
abundance: NA
j_gene: TRBJ2-7
d_gene: TRBD2
CDR3nt: TGTGCCACTCAACCGGGACTAGCGGGAACCCAATCCTACGAGCAGTACTTC
CDR3aa: CATQPGLAGTQSYEQYF

v_gene: TRBV2
abundance: NA
j_gene: TRBJ2-5
d_gene: NA
CDR3nt: TGTGCCAGCACGCTGACAGTGAAAGAGACCCAGTACTTC
CDR3aa: CASTLTVKETQYF